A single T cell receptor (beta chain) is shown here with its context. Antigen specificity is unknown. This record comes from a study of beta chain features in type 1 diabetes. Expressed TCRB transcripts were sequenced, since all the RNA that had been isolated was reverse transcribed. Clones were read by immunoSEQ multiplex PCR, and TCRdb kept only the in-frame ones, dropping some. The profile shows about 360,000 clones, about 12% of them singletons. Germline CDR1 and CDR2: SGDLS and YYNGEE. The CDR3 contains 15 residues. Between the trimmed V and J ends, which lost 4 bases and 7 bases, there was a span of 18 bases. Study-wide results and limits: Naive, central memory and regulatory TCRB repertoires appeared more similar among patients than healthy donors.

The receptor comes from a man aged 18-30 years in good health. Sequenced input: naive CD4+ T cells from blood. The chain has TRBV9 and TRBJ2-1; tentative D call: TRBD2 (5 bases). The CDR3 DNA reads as TGTGCCAGCAGCCCCAGGACTGCATTCGGTAATGAGCAGTTCTTC. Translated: CASSPRTAFGNEQFF.